This TCR beta chain was documented in a study of blood T cell repertoires in COVID-19. As for the study in general: The United States, Italy and Spain provided the acute and convalescent COVID-19 samples. T cells, B-cell-depleted T cells, or PBMCs supplied cDNA or gDNA.

Recruited during active infection, patients (from Seattle) were subsequently followed longitudinally. Per the original data handling: How many nucleated cells were present was estimated from reference gene primer amplification. Libraries were prepared by immunoSEQ multiplex PCR; TCRdb keeps only in-frame clonotypes and omits some of them. The V and J calls and the clone size are those of that table, but D and trimming were determined from the DNA. The sample gives some 350,000 clones, 87% of which show up once; roughly 6.3% is in the top ten. The CDR3 is made up of 14 amino acids. Germline lookup yields CDR1 LNHDA and CDR2 SQIVND (reference sequence). V lost 5 bases, J lost 7 bases, and 7 bases stayed unmatched.

The receptor was isolated from a woman aged 45-59 years with COVID-19, enrolled during active disease. Sequencing was done on a sample of peripheral blood. V is TRBV19 and J is TRBJ1-2; TRBD1 matches at 10 bases. The CDR3 loop is CASSFGTGVSGYTF. The CDR3 DNA reads as TGTGCCAGTAGTTTCGGGACAGGGGTTTCTGGCTACACCTTC.